Each of the 7 T cell receptor beta chains below was sequenced from the same sample in a study of T cell responses to AZD1222 COVID-19 vaccine. The assay was immunoSEQ multiplex PCR, and TCRdb's table has in-frame clones only and misses some. Counted here are 90,000 to 150,000 clones, around nine tenths occurring once; the ten biggest clones make up about 4.5%. Here the sequenced sample was peripheral blood, taken on day 0 of AZD1222 vaccination. Every receptor here comes from an adult in good health.

Note on this clone: Other DNA sequences in the sample encode the same CDR3. The chain has TRBV19 and TRBJ1-5; TRBD1 might be the D (5 bases). Trimming took off 5 bases at V and 1 base at J, with 15 bases between the two ends. This CDR3 is 16 amino acids long. CDR1 and CDR2 (germline): LNHDA, SQIVND (reference sequence). The CDR3 bases are TGTGCCAGTAGTCCCCTGTCGGGGGTGAGCAATCAGCCCCAGCATTTT. Amino acids: CASSPLSGVSNQPQHF.

Worth noting for this clone: At the DNA level, this CDR3 is encoded by other sequences in the same sample as well. The genes are TRBV27 and TRBJ1-2; D is undetermined. Trimming left V 2 bases short and J 6 bases short, with 7 bases between. The germline V gene encodes CDR1 MNHEY and CDR2 SMNVEV (reference sequence). This CDR3 comprises 12 residues. The CDR3 sequence is CASSLAGDGYTF. CDR3 nucleotides: TGTGCCAGCAGTTTAGCAGGAGATGGCTACACCTTC.

This clone was seen a few times. The rearrangement uses TRBV5-1 and TRBJ1-6; D is uncertain. The germline gives CDR1 SGHRS, CDR2 YFSETQ. CDR3 size: 15 residues. V dropped 2 bases and J dropped 8 bases, with 14 bases sitting between them. Here the CDR3 DNA reads TGCGCCAGCAGCTTCACCCACAGCGCAGATTCACCCCTCCACTTT. Translated, it gives CASSFTHSADSPLHF.

The rearrangement uses TRBV12-5 and TRBJ1-1, with no clear D. The CDR3 consists of 11 residues. The germline gives CDR1 LGHNT, CDR2 FRNRAP. V gave up 5 bases and J gave up 6 bases, with 7 bases separating them. The CDR3 protein is CASGPTAEAFF. CDR3 nucleotides: TGTGCTAGTGGTCCCACAGCTGAAGCTTTCTTT.

The chain combines TRBV7-2 with TRBJ2-5; a possible D gene is TRBD1 (6 bases). The V gene lost 1 base and the J gene lost 5 bases, with 8 bases spanning the gap. Germline assignment: CDR1 SGHTA and CDR2 FQGNSA. The CDR3 loop spans 13 amino acids. As DNA, the CDR3 is TGTGCCAGCAGCTTAGGGACAGTCGAGACCCAGTACTTC. Protein: CASSLGTVETQYF.

V is TRBV10-3 and J is TRBJ1-6; a possible D gene is TRBD1 (5 bases). Germline V gives CDR1 ENHRY, CDR2 SYGVKD. V lost 2 bases and J 7 bases, leaving 9 bases between the germline ends. The CDR3 is made up of 14 amino acids. The CDR3 nucleotides read TGTGCCATCAGTGAGGGGACTATGAATTCACCCCTCCACTTT. It encodes CAISEGTMNSPLHF.

The CDR3 DNA is TGCGCCAGCAGTCATCTCAGGGGAATAGGGAGCACTGAAGCTTTCTTT. Translation gives CASSHLRGIGSTEAFF. The chain is built from TRBV23-1 and TRBJ1-1; D perhaps matches TRBD1 (6 bases). TRBV23-1 is filed as an ORF, its function uncertain. Trimming cost V 3 bases and J 4 bases, with 18 bases left between them. CDR3 length: 16 residues.